This T cell receptor (beta chain) is from a study of blood T cells in healthy people across ages. This clonotype showed up many times. Antigen unknown. Caucasian individuals from Russia who were healthy and aged 6 to 90 acted as donors. No fewer than 5 micrograms of total RNA were isolated from every sample. A J-beta primer mix and a sample-barcoded 5' primer were used in a second PCR of about 7 to 12 cycles. Using its own MiXCR run on the 5' RACE reads, TCRdb lists one record per CDR3 protein. The table shows 650,000 to 950,000 distinct CDR3 sequences, with around 43% occurring only once. Notes on the study in general: A roughly linear age-dependent decrease characterized TCR beta diversity per million T cells.

Trimming removed 3 bases at V and 0 bases at J, with 6 bases between. CDR3 length equals 15 residues. Per germline, CDR1 SGHTA and CDR2 FQGNSA. Sequenced material: blood. This chain joins TRBV7-2 and TRBJ2-6; D unresolved. This TCR was recovered from a man aged 55 to 69 in good health. CDR3 nucleotide sequence: TGTGCCAGCAGCTTGTATCACTCTGGGGCCAACGTCCTGACTTTC. Translating gives CASSLYHSGANVLTF.